A single T cell receptor (beta chain) is shown here with its context. Its target antigen remains unknown. No clone much larger than this one lies a single base away; base qualities are absent. The data were taken from a study of Tregs in tolerant kidney transplant recipients (dated by TCRdb to between 2018 and 2021). Study-level background: The study applied TCRbeta sequencing to find donor-specific regulatory T cells before combined kidney and bone marrow transplantation and then followed those same cells after transplant. Several methods of expanding Tregs specific for an allogeneic donor were compared by TCRbeta repertoire sequencing in a few healthy controls. What the authors observed across the whole study: Expanding Tregs with activated donor B cells appeared to identify the most biologically relevant and donor-specific TCRbeta repertoire. Biological reproducibility was not directly addressed, though technical replication error appeared minimal. Because only a small number of patients were included, the study had limitations, and the results will need to be validated in larger populations as well as under other immunosuppression protocols.

For TCRbeta CDR3 sequencing, genomic DNA from the sorted cells was extracted using the QIAGEN DNeasy Blood and Tissue Kit. High-throughput TCRbeta CDR3 sequencing was carried out commercially through immunoSEQ, with PCR amplification with bias correction and internal controls included. Processing in the source paper ran as follows. Unique productive TCRbeta sequences were defined by CDR3 nucleotide sequence where primers matched, and otherwise by CDR3 amino acid sequence together with Vbeta and Jbeta genes. As a correction for sorting error, sequences shared between sorted populations at a frequency ratio of 2:1 or less were discarded, and the remaining shared sequences were assigned to the higher population. A sequence counted as donor-reactive if, in CFSE-low cells, the sequence had a frequency of at least 0.01% and was expanded at least 5-fold compared with unstimulated cells. Jensen-Shannon divergence, calculated on the top 100 TCRbeta sequences ranked by frequency, was used to quantify repertoire divergence. For samples with multiple sequencing runs, sorting error was corrected separately for each run before the runs were pooled. TCRdb carries this immuneACCESS record with in-frame sequences only. Its versions omit some clonotypes, under half of them owing to an unresolved V gene in the studies checked, with the rest unexplained. The V and J calls and the clone size are those of that table, but D and trimming were determined from the DNA. The sample table holds tens of thousands of clones, of which more than 80% were seen once. 0.7% of the sample comes from the top ten.

Thawed PBMCs were FACS-sorted into unstimulated Tregs (CD4+CD25+CD127-), CD4+ non-Tregs (CD4+CD25-), CD4 cells and CD8 cells. Prior to Treg sorting, thawed PBMCs were rested overnight with 200 to 250 IU/ml IL-2 at 37 degrees C. Blood from healthy controls was obtained either from healthy volunteers or as purchased buffy coats. Healthy control blood was separated into PBMCs by Ficoll density gradient and cryopreserved, and patient PBMCs were collected both before and after transplant. The CDR3 spans 14 residues, from the cysteine through the phenylalanine. Only the CDR3 region is kept as DNA, spanning 42 bases read in frame from base 1. Based on the germline V gene, the CDR1 and CDR2 sequences are SGHDT and YYEEEE. V loses 0 bases of germline sequence and J loses 7 bases, and the interval between the two ends is 14 bases.

Recombination connected TRBV5-6 to TRBJ2-7, with the D gene too uncertain to name. This clonotype was obtained from a human donor in good health. Material for sequencing was Tregs from blood. The CDR3 protein: CASSLGGSLWEQYF. The nucleotide sequence is TGTGCCAGCAGCTTGGGAGGCAGCCTCTGGGAGCAGTACTTC. Supplemented by the reference TRBV5-6 and TRBJ2-7 proteins around the CDR3, the complete variable domain is DAGVTQSPTHLIKTRGQQVTLRCSPKSGHDTVSWYQQALGQGPQFIFQYYEEEERQRGNFPDRFSGHQFPNYSSELNVNALLLGDSALYLCASSLGGSLWEQYFGPGTRLTVT.